Listed here are 27 T cell receptor beta chains from one sample, sequenced in a study of blood T cell repertoires in COVID-19 (dated by TCRdb to 2018 to 2020). The protocol used for the library was the immunoSEQ multiplex PCR assay. TCRdb limited this immuneACCESS table to in-frame rearrangements with V and J called. A share of clones is missing; checked studies link under half to unresolved V genes, and the rest is unexplained. This sample lists 250,000 to 350,000 clones; just under 90% were detected once. Roughly 6.3% of the sample belongs to the ten largest clones. What was sequenced was peripheral blood. The receptor set was obtained from a woman between 50 and 59 years old with COVID-19, enrolled during active disease.

The chain couples TRBV28 to TRBJ2-7; 10 nucleotides line up with TRBD2. From germline, CDR1 is MDHEN and CDR2 SYDVKM. The CDR3 has 16 amino acids. V shed 7 bases and J 3 bases; nucleotides not matched to a gene: 12. CDR3 amino acids: CASTLTNLAGGYEQYF. CDR3 in DNA: TGTGCCAGCACTCTCACCAACTTAGCGGGAGGCTACGAGCAGTACTTC.

This clone is a singleton in its sample. The V and J genes are TRBV27 and TRBJ1-2; D is uncertain. CDR1 and CDR2 (germline): MNHEY, SMNVEV (reference sequence). V shed 5 bases and J shed 4 bases, with 17 bases lying between them. The CDR3 sequence is 15 residues long. The CDR3 loop is CASSLTPGSGYGYTF. The CDR3, as DNA: TGTGCCAGCAGTCTCACCCCGGGAAGTGGCTATGGCTACACCTTC.

This rearrangement joins TRBV11-3 to TRBJ1-1, with TRBD1 matching 7 bases. The CDR3 contains 15 residues. Trimming at V came to 1 base and at J to 4 bases, leaving 6 bases not matched to a gene. Per the germline V gene, CDR1 is SGHNT and CDR2 is YENEEA. The CDR3 coding sequence is TGTGCCAGCAGCTTAGGACAGGGTTGGAGCACTGAAGCTTTCTTT. Protein: CASSLGQGWSTEAFF.

The V and J genes are TRBV14 and TRBJ2-5; 15 nucleotides match TRBD2. The germline V gene encodes CDR1 SGHDN and CDR2 FVKESK. After removal of 4 bases from V and 11 bases from J, the junction contained 8 bases not matched to a gene. CDR3 size: 15 residues. The CDR3 loop reads CASSRQGLAGGTQYF. DNA of the CDR3: TGTGCCAGCAGCCGGCAGGGACTAGCGGGAGGAACGCAGTACTTC.

This clone has only one observation. The rearrangement joins TRBV14 to TRBJ1-6, with a tentative D call TRBD1 (5 bases). Trimming pared 1 base from V and 9 bases from J, leaving 25 bases between. CDR1 is SGHDN and CDR2 is FVKESK in the germline V gene. The CDR3 is made up of 19 amino acids. The CDR3 DNA follows: TGTGCCAGCAGCCAAGGCCCCAGGGTAAGATGTATTCCCAGTTCACCCCTCCACTTT. It yields the protein CASSQGPRVRCIPSSPLHF.

At least ten counts were recorded for this clone. V is TRBV5-1 and J is TRBJ1-1; 8 nucleotides line up with TRBD1. The CDR3 has 16 amino acids. J was trimmed by 1 base and V by 3 bases; bases with no gene match: 8. The germline V gene has CDR1 SGHRS and CDR2 YFSETQ. DNA of the CDR3: TGCGCCAGCAGCTCCCAAGGGACAGGACCGAACACTGAAGCTTTCTTT. This gives the protein CASSSQGTGPNTEAFF.

The chain recombines TRBV5-1 with TRBJ2-5; 8 bases align to TRBD2. The trim removed 4 bases at V and 5 bases at J, leaving 16 bases unmatched. Germline assignment: CDR1 SGHRS and CDR2 YFSETQ. The CDR3 length is 17 residues. The CDR3, as DNA: TGCGCCAGCAGCCCTTTAGCGGGGCGTACGGGATGGGAGACCCAGTACTTC. It codes for CASSPLAGRTGWETQYF.

This clone was seen ten or more times. This chain connects TRBV6-2 or TRBV6-3 to TRBJ1-5; D remains unclear. Germline CDR1 is MNHEY and CDR2 is SVGEGT. This CDR3 has 16 amino acids. V shed 7 bases and J shed 6 bases, with 22 bases lying between them. This chain's CDR3 is CASTPNFSGVGQPQHF. The DNA for the CDR3 is TGTGCCAGCACCCCCAATTTTTCGGGAGTTGGTCAGCCCCAGCATTTT.

The DNA of the CDR3 is TGTGCCAGCAGCCAAGATCTTGTTAGGACTAGTGCTGAGCAGTTCTTC. It is translated as CASSQDLVRTSAEQFF. The J gene is TRBJ2-1, the V gene TRBV3-1 (or the pseudogene TRBV3-2); 7 positions agree with TRBD2. CDR1 is LGHDT, CDR2 YNNKEL, per germline (reference sequence). The CDR3 totals 16 residues. The trim removed 0 bases at V and 9 bases at J, leaving 11 bases unmatched.

V usage is TRBV15 and J usage is TRBJ1-4; D is perhaps TRBD1 (5 bases). Germline CDR1 LNHNV, CDR2 YYDKDF (reference sequence). V was clipped by 3 bases and J by 7 bases, with 12 bases between them. The CDR3 consists of 14 residues. The CDR3: CATSRYRFSEKLFF. Written as DNA, the CDR3 is TGTGCCACCAGCAGGTACAGGTTTAGTGAAAAACTGTTTTTT. The variable domain in full, with the rest retrieved from reference TRBV15 and TRBJ1-4, is DAMVIQNPRYQVTQFGKPVTLSCSQTLNHNVMYWYQQKSSQAPKLLFHYYDKDFNNEADTPDNFQSRRPNTSFCFLDIRSPGLGDTAMYLCATSRYRFSEKLFFGSGTQLSVL.

The rearrangement links TRBV7-3 to TRBJ1-1; D call uncertain. The CDR3 spans 13 residues. Germline-derived CDR1 and CDR2 are SGHTA and FQGTGA. Trimming took off 5 bases at V and 2 bases at J, with 9 bases between the two ends. The CDR3 sequence is CASSPNTNTEAFF. The CDR3 DNA is TGTGCCAGCAGCCCAAATACAAACACTGAAGCTTTCTTT.

The rearrangement links TRBV5-4 to TRBJ2-3, with a tentative D call TRBD2 (6 bases). The germline gives CDR1 SGHNT, CDR2 YYREEE (reference sequence). V was pared by 9 bases and J by 2 bases, with 13 bases between. CDR3 length equals 13 residues. The CDR3 is CATTGGFTDTQYF. CDR3 nucleotides: TGTGCCACCACCGGGGGTTTCACAGATACGCAGTATTTT.

This clone occurred a few times. The genes are TRBV7-9 and TRBJ2-1, with TRBD2 identical over 9 bases. Germline lookup yields CDR1 SEHNR and CDR2 FQNEAQ (reference sequence). With V trimmed by 4 bases and J by 8 bases, 9 bases remained unmatched. The CDR3 spans 15 residues. The CDR3 region has the DNA TGTGCCAGCAGCTCAAGCGGGAGGAAGGGCGATGAGCAGTTCTTC. It codes for CASSSSGRKGDEQFF. Based on the CDR3 plus reference TRBV7-9 and TRBJ2-1, the full variable domain is DTGVSQNPRHKITKRGQNVTFRCDPISEHNRLYWYRQTLGQGPEFLTYFQNEAQLEKSRLLSDRFSAERPKGSFSTLEIQRTEQGDSAMYLCASSSSGRKGDEQFFGPGTRLTVL.

This clone came up once. This sequence joins TRBV18 and TRBJ1-1, with D uncertain. The CDR3 is made up of 14 amino acids. Looked up from germline, CDR1 is KGHSH and CDR2 is LQKENI. Trimming stripped 5 bases from V and 1 base from J, with 11 bases between. The chain's CDR3 is CASSASVRNTEAFF. CDR3 sequence (DNA): TGTGCCAGCTCAGCCTCCGTGAGGAACACTGAAGCTTTCTTT.

For the CDR3, the DNA is TGTGCCAGCAGTCCCCGCAAGCGGGAGAGCGCCGGGGAGCTGTTTTTT. Encoded protein: CASSPRKRESAGELFF. The genes are TRBV27 and TRBJ2-2, with 8 nucleotides matching TRBD2. The CDR3 sequence is 16 residues long. Germline V gene lookup returns CDR1 MNHEY and CDR2 SMNVEV (reference sequence). V was clipped by 5 bases and J by 6 bases; unmatched bases: 11.

The chain carries TRBV2 and TRBJ2-7; D unclear. Trimming pared 4 bases from V and 1 base from J, leaving 5 bases between. The CDR3 totals 12 residues. Germline V CDR1 and CDR2: SNHLY, FYNNEI. The CDR3 region is CASSGRSYEQYF. The CDR3 DNA reads as TGTGCCAGCAGTGGGCGGTCCTACGAGCAGTACTTC.

The chain links TRBV7-9 to TRBJ2-1; 7 positions match TRBD1. The germline CDR1 and CDR2 sequences are SEHNR and FQNEAQ (reference sequence). J was trimmed by 0 bases and V by 7 bases; bases with no gene match: 18. The CDR3 loop spans 19 amino acids. The CDR3 sequence: CASIPPRGQKTHSYNEQFF. For the CDR3, the DNA is TGTGCCAGCATCCCTCCCCGGGGACAGAAAACACACTCCTACAATGAGCAGTTCTTC.

In its sample, this clone was seen a few times. V gene TRBV27 combines with J gene TRBJ1-6; 7 bases match TRBD1. Per germline, CDR1 MNHEY and CDR2 SMNVEV (reference sequence). This CDR3 spans 14 amino acids. V trimming: 5 bases; J trimming: 5 bases; junction bases outside the gene matches: 3. The CDR3 here is CASSGTANNSPLHF. The CDR3 region has the DNA TGTGCCAGCAGTGGGACAGCGAATAATTCACCCCTCCACTTT.

The chain uses TRBV18 and TRBJ2-5; 7 bases are a match to TRBD2. V lost 6 bases to trimming and J lost 1 base; unmatched junction nucleotides: 2. This CDR3 is built from 13 residues. Germline assignment: CDR1 KGHSH and CDR2 LQKENI. DNA for the CDR3: TGTGCCAGCTCCCCGGGGGGCCAAGAGACCCAGTACTTC. Translated: CASSPGGQETQYF.

The chain joins TRBV7-2 to TRBJ2-2, with 12 bases fitting TRBD2. The ends lost 0 bases at V and 8 bases at J; junction bases unmatched: 10. Germline V gives CDR1 SGHTA, CDR2 FQGNSA. The CDR3 is 18 residues long. CDR3 amino acids: CASSLAPGLAGIIGELFF. The DNA of the CDR3 is TGTGCCAGCAGCTTAGCCCCTGGACTAGCGGGAATTATAGGGGAGCTGTTTTTT.

This chain connects TRBV25-1 to TRBJ2-2; D is ambiguous. CDR3 length equals 15 residues. Trimming shortened V by 4 bases and J by 8 bases, and 17 bases separated the two germline ends. Germline CDR1 reads MGHDK; CDR2 reads SYGVNS. CDR3 coding DNA: TGTGCCAGCAGTGGACGGTCCGGGTCGTTTGGGGAGCTGTTTTTT. Translation gives CASSGRSGSFGELFF.

V gene TRBV21-1 combines with J gene TRBJ2-7; TRBD2 reflects the table's D call only, with no check against the DNA. TRBV21-1 is noted as a pseudogene. This CDR3 has 13 amino acids. The CDR3 reads CASSSTLANEQYF. CDR3 sequence (DNA): TGTGCCAGCAGTTCTACACTAGCGAACGAGCAGTACTTC.

This clone was counted once. The chain links TRBV27 to TRBJ1-5; 7 positions match TRBD1. From germline, CDR1 is MNHEY and CDR2 SMNVEV (reference sequence). The CDR3 covers 15 residues. After removal of 5 bases from V and 2 bases from J, the junction contained 6 bases not matched to a gene. The CDR3 sequence: CASSGYRGGNQPQHF. The CDR3 DNA follows: TGTGCCAGCAGTGGCTACAGGGGTGGCAATCAGCCCCAGCATTTT.

The chain links TRBV9 to TRBJ1-1, with TRBD1 matching 9 bases. The CDR3 is 15 residues long. The V gene end was trimmed by 4 bases and the J gene end by 4 bases; junction bases not matched to a gene: 8. Germline CDR1 reads SGDLS; CDR2 reads YYNGEE. In nucleotides, the CDR3 is TGTGCCAGCAGCCCACAGGGGGCTATGCGCACTGAAGCTTTCTTT. Translating it yields CASSPQGAMRTEAFF.

This chain links TRBV7-2 with TRBJ2-1; no clear D. CDR1 is SGHTA and CDR2 is FQGNSA in the germline V gene. Trimming removed 1 base at V and 4 bases at J, with 11 bases between. The CDR3 is 15 amino acids. Here the CDR3 DNA reads TGTGCCAGCAGCTTAGGGAGCATAGCTTACAATGAGCAGTTCTTC. Protein: CASSLGSIAYNEQFF.

CDR3 DNA: TGTGCCAGCTCACCACACAAGAACACTGAAGCTTTCTTT. Protein product: CASSPHKNTEAFF. The gene calls are TRBV18 and TRBJ1-1; D gene ambiguous. With 1 base removed from V and 1 base from J, the gap between germline ends came to 4 bases. This CDR3 has 13 amino acids. The V gene's germline CDR1 is KGHSH and CDR2 LQKENI.

This clone showed up just a few times. V is TRBV9 and J is TRBJ2-1; 10 bases are a match to TRBD2. The CDR3 sequence is 14 residues long. The germline gives CDR1 SGDLS, CDR2 YYNGEE. The V segment lost 7 bases and the J segment 9 bases; nucleotides outside the gene matches: 10. The CDR3 region is CASSRGTSVSEQFF. CDR3 DNA: TGTGCCAGCTCCCGGGGGACTAGCGTTAGTGAGCAGTTCTTC.